These 9 T cell receptor beta chains were sequenced from one sample in a study of T cells in Graves' hyperthyroidism and ophthalmopathy. RNA transcripts were the template for amplifying TCR beta CDR3 regions. Primed by the HTBI set, a first-round RT-PCR was run on the TCR CDR3. TCRdb recomputed calls from the multiplex PCR reads with MiXCR, one row per CDR3 protein. The sample has some 510,000 distinct CDR3 sequences; 46% are singletons. Material: peripheral blood or thyroid tissue (not recorded which). The source of these receptors is a woman between 18 and 30 years old with Graves' hyperthyroidism.

The V call is TRBV19, the J call TRBJ2-5, with D perhaps TRBD2 (6 bases). Trimming pared 2 bases from V and 1 base from J, leaving 8 bases between. CDR1 LNHDA and CDR2 SQIVND come from the germline V gene (reference sequence). The CDR3 has 14 residues. In DNA, the CDR3 is TGTGCCAGTAGTATATCTAGCGCCCAAGAGACCCAGTACTTC. Residues: CASSISSAQETQYF. The variable domain in full, with the rest retrieved from reference TRBV19 and TRBJ2-5, is DGGITQSPKYLFRKEGQNVTLSCEQNLNHDAMYWYRQDPGQGLRLIYYSQIVNDFQKGDIAEGYSVSREKKESFPLTVTSAQKNPTAFYLCASSISSAQETQYFGPGTRLLVL.

This clonotype was counted between two and nine times. The chain uses TRBV7-9 and TRBJ2-7; 12 nucleotides agree with TRBD1. CDR3 size: 14 residues. J lost 5 bases, V lost 6 bases, and 5 bases had no gene match. Germline V gene lookup returns CDR1 SEHNR and CDR2 FQNEAQ (reference sequence). The CDR3 loop is CASSWGQGANEQYF. CDR3 nucleotide sequence: TGTGCCAGCAGTTGGGGACAGGGGGCTAACGAGCAGTACTTC. Combining the CDR3 with reference TRBV7-9 and TRBJ2-7 gives the whole variable domain DTGVSQNPRHKITKRGQNVTFRCDPISEHNRLYWYRQTLGQGPEFLTYFQNEAQLEKSRLLSDRFSAERPKGSFSTLEIQRTEQGDSAMYLCASSWGQGANEQYFGPGTRLTVT.

The rearrangement links TRBV20-1 to TRBJ2-7; D remains unclear. The CDR3 has 9 residues. CDR1 DFQATT and CDR2 SNEGSKA come from the germline V gene (reference sequence). Trimming stripped 7 bases from V and 6 bases from J, with 7 bases between. The CDR3 spells CSESGEQYF. Here the CDR3 DNA reads TGCAGTGAATCGGGCGAGCAGTACTTC.

This clonotype came up many times. This CDR3 reads CASETSVQETQYF. The DNA of the CDR3 is TGTGCCAGCGAGACTAGCGTCCAAGAGACCCAGTACTTC. The chain links TRBV25-1 to TRBJ2-5, with 8 bases aligning to TRBD2. Germline V gene sequence: CDR1 MGHDK, CDR2 SYGVNS. The J segment lost 1 base and the V segment lost 8 bases, leaving 3 bases of the junction unmatched. The CDR3 is 13 amino acids.

On this clonotype: A clone one base away is much larger, so this may be a read error. The gene calls are TRBV7-9 and TRBJ1-5; D gene unclear. Germline CDR1 and CDR2: SEHNR and FQNEAQ (reference sequence). The CDR3 covers 13 residues. Trimming cost V 4 bases and J 5 bases, with 9 bases left between them. The CDR3 loop is CASSYNEHQPQHF. DNA for the CDR3: TGTGCCAGCAGCTACAATGAGCATCAGCCCCAGCATTTT.

The V and J genes are TRBV19 and TRBJ2-2; D unresolved. Germline CDR1 is LNHDA and CDR2 is SQIVND (reference sequence). This CDR3 is built from 13 residues. With 11 bases removed from V and 1 base from J, the gap between germline ends came to 11 bases. CDR3 sequence reads: CAWPLQNTGELFF. CDR3 coding DNA: TGTGCCTGGCCGCTACAGAACACCGGGGAGCTGTTTTTT.

The chain is built from TRBV9 and TRBJ1-4; D unresolved. The CDR3 sequence is 14 residues long. Germline assignment: CDR1 SGDLS and CDR2 YYNGEE. Trimming removed 0 bases at V and 6 bases at J, with 9 bases between. Written as DNA, the CDR3 is TGTGCCAGCAGCGTAGAAGAATTGGATGAAAAACTGTTTTTT. This encodes CASSVEELDEKLFF. Full variable domain (rest looked up from reference TRBV9 and TRBJ1-4): DSGVTQTPKHLITATGQRVTLRCSPRSGDLSVYWYQQSLDQGLQFLIQYYNGEERAKGNILERFSAQQFPDLHSELNLSSLELGDSALYFCASSVEELDEKLFFGSGTQLSVL.

This clonotype came up a few times. This chain joins TRBV10-3 and TRBJ1-2; D unclear. Germline loops: CDR1 ENHRY, CDR2 SYGVKD. The CDR3 is made up of 16 amino acids. Trimming stripped 0 bases from V and 4 bases from J, with 15 bases between. CDR3 residues: CAISESFKAAAYGYTF. CDR3 coding DNA: TGTGCCATCAGTGAGTCGTTTAAGGCGGCGGCCTATGGCTACACCTTC.

This clonotype was counted at least ten times. This chain connects TRBV6-4 to TRBJ1-5; D is ambiguous. From germline, CDR1 is MRHNA and CDR2 SNTAGT. The V end lost 3 bases, the J end lost 7 bases, and 4 bases lay between the germline ends. The CDR3 loop spans 11 amino acids. In nucleotides, the CDR3 is TGTGCCAGCAGTGAGACACAGCCCCAGCATTTT. This codes for CASSETQPQHF.